These 9 T cell receptor beta chains came from one sample sequenced in a study of Ad26.COV2.S vaccination and SARS-CoV-2 variants. Treatment denoted: about 20 received Ad26.COV2.S at low or high dose, single or two shots; about 5 received placebo; per-sample allocation not given. Specimen acquisition occurred on day 63 following the initial vaccine or placebo injection. The repertoire was sequenced with immunoSEQ multiplex PCR; TCRdb's copy has only in-frame clones and lacks some. Seen here are 350,000 to 450,000 clones, about 92% observed once, and the top ten hold 1.5% to 2%. Sequencing was performed on peripheral blood, taken in a trial of Ad26.COV2.S vaccine versus placebo. Receptors were obtained from a person between 18 and 59 years old who received the Ad26.COV2.S COVID-19 vaccine or a placebo.

The sample holds one count of this clone. The chain recombines TRBV19 with TRBJ1-1, with TRBD1 as a possible D gene (5 bases). This CDR3 contains 11 residues. Germline lookup yields CDR1 LNHDA and CDR2 SQIVND (reference sequence). Trimming stripped 7 bases from V and 5 bases from J, with 8 bases between. The CDR3: CASTRGTEAFF. The CDR3 DNA sequence: TGTGCCAGTACCCGGGGGACTGAAGCTTTCTTT.

This rearrangement joins TRBV4-1 to TRBJ1-4; 8 nucleotides align to TRBD1. This CDR3 is 15 amino acids long. Trimming removed 4 bases from V and 8 bases from J; junction bases left unmatched: 9. The germline V gene encodes CDR1 MGHRA and CDR2 YSYEKL. Here the CDR3 DNA reads TGCGCCAGCAGCCCAAAGACAGGGGTTTACGAAAAACTGTTTTTT. Translation gives CASSPKTGVYEKLFF.

This chain joins TRBV5-1 and TRBJ2-7; the match to TRBD1 covers 9 bases. Germline-derived CDR1 and CDR2 are SGHRS and YFSETQ. The CDR3 extends over 13 amino acids. Trimming cost V 4 bases and J 4 bases; bases outside gene matches: 3. CDR3 sequence (DNA): TGCGCCAGCAGCCGAGGGACAGGGTACGAGCAGTACTTC. This encodes CASSRGTGYEQYF.

V is TRBV30 and J is TRBJ2-1; 11 nucleotides match TRBD2. Germline-derived CDR1 and CDR2 are GTSNPN and SVGIG (reference sequence). This CDR3 contains 15 residues. With V trimmed by 4 bases and J by 2 bases, 4 bases remained unmatched. The CDR3 DNA is TGTGCCTGGAAGACTAGCGGGGATGCCTACAATGAGCAGTTCTTC. It codes for CAWKTSGDAYNEQFF.

This chain uses TRBV6-2 or TRBV6-3 with TRBJ2-7; 7 positions agree with TRBD1. V shed 2 bases and J 2 bases; nucleotides not matched to a gene: 3. Germline CDR1 MNHEY, CDR2 SVGEGT. The CDR3 runs 14 residues. In DNA, the CDR3 is TGTGCCAGCAGTTACCCGACAGGGACCTACGAGCAGTACTTC. Translated, it gives CASSYPTGTYEQYF.

A remark on this clone: Other nucleotide sequences from this sample produce the same CDR3. Here the CDR3 DNA reads TGTGCCAGCAGCGTAGGGAGCGGACAAGAGACCCAGTACTTC. The encoded protein is CASSVGSGQETQYF. The rearrangement joins TRBV9 to TRBJ2-5, with D tentatively TRBD2 (5 bases). The CDR3 consists of 14 residues. Germline values: CDR1 SGDLS, CDR2 YYNGEE. The V and J ends lost 0 bases and 2 bases respectively, with 8 bases between them. Filled out from reference TRBV9 and TRBJ2-5, the complete variable domain reads DSGVTQTPKHLITATGQRVTLRCSPRSGDLSVYWYQQSLDQGLQFLIQYYNGEERAKGNILERFSAQQFPDLHSELNLSSLELGDSALYFCASSVGSGQETQYFGPGTRLLVL.

This clone was seen only once. The rearrangement links TRBV6-5 to TRBJ2-2; D perhaps matches TRBD1 (5 bases). The CDR3 has 13 amino acids. Germline lookup yields CDR1 MNHEY and CDR2 SVGAGI. The germline V and J ends were trimmed by 4 bases and 5 bases, with 8 bases remaining between them. The CDR3 nucleotides read TGTGCCAGCAGTTCCAGACAGACCGGGGAGCTGTTTTTT. Protein product: CASSSRQTGELFF.

The chain recombines TRBV15 with TRBJ2-7; 9 nucleotides agree with TRBD1. Losses at the gene ends were 5 bases for V and 5 bases for J; bases not matched to a gene: 13. CDR1 LNHNV and CDR2 YYDKDF come from the germline V gene (reference sequence). The CDR3 is made up of 16 amino acids. CDR3: CATSSWLGQGRDEQYF. DNA of the CDR3: TGTGCCACCAGCTCGTGGCTGGGACAGGGTAGGGACGAGCAGTACTTC.

The V and J genes are TRBV3-1 (or the pseudogene TRBV3-2) and TRBJ2-3, with D hard to call. Germline loops: CDR1 LGHDT, CDR2 YNNKEL (reference sequence). Trimming left V 4 bases short and J 5 bases short, with 7 bases between. This CDR3 has 12 residues. The CDR3 DNA follows: TGTGCCAGCAGCCGTTTTGGAGATACGCAGTATTTT. This codes for CASSRFGDTQYF.